Following are 2 T cell receptor beta chains from one sample sequenced in a study of T cells expressing NK-cell markers. TCRdb reworked the 5' RACE reads into one entry per CDR3 protein, no DNA. The specimen's table records hundreds of thousands of distinct CDR3 sequences. Sequencing used blood T cells: a sorted CD56 or NKG2C T cell subset, CD4+ or CD8+ T cells, or bulk PBMC T cells (not recorded which). These receptors all stem from a man between 18 and 35 years old in good health.

J is TRBJ2-1 and V is TRBV24-1; TCRdb's D gene call, TRBD2, goes unchecked for lack of DNA. This CDR3 is 17 amino acids long. CDR1 is KGHDR, CDR2 SFDVKD, per germline. This CDR3 reads CATSDLNLQREYNEQFF.

V and J are TRBV20-1 and TRBJ1-2; TCRdb reports TRBD1, a call that lacks DNA to check it against. In germline, CDR1 is DFQATT, CDR2 SNEGSKA (reference sequence). The CDR3 contains 13 residues. CDR3 loop: CSAMRTGSYGYTF.